The clone carrying this T cell receptor (beta chain) was counted ten times or more. Its specificity is not known. This sample was included in a study of regulatory T cells in long-lasting Graves disease. Study conclusions and caveats: Persistent patients shared fewer than 3,500 public clonotypes among themselves. Newly diagnosed patients shared fewer, at about a thousand. TRBV28, TRBJ1-2 and TRBJ2-5 were segments that persistent disease favored.

The CDR3 has 17 residues. J was trimmed by 4 bases and V by 3 bases; bases with no gene match: 8. Germline V gene data show CDR1 as MGHRA and CDR2 as YSYEKL. The time point here: newly diagnosed GD, antithyroid drugs for less than 3 months. RNA from PBMCs was the source of the TCR library. Construction of TCR beta libraries relied on iRepertoire HTBI primers and on Arm-PCR targeting CDR3 regions. TCRdb fed the multiplex PCR reads into MiXCR, producing one record per CDR3 protein. The table lists 360,000 or so distinct CDR3 sequences, around 15% of them singletons. The same sample was also used in a study of T cells in Graves' hyperthyroidism and ophthalmopathy.

The V call is TRBV4-1, the J call TRBJ2-1, with TRBD2 matching 11 bases. This specimen was peripheral blood mononuclear cells (PBMCs), taken at new diagnosis, from a patient treated with antithyroid drugs. The TCR comes from a young woman with Graves disease. CDR3 residues: CASSHAGTSGFYNEQFF. CDR3 nucleotides: TGCGCCAGCAGCCACGCCGGGACTAGCGGATTTTACAATGAGCAGTTCTTC.